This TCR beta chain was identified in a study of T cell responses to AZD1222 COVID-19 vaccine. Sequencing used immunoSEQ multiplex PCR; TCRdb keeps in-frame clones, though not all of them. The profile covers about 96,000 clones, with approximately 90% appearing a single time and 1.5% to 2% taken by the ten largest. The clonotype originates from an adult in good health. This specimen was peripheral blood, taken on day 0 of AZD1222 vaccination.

CDR3 in DNA: TGTGCCAGCAGCTTAGTTGGGACAGGTAATACGCAGTACTTC. Translated, it gives CASSLVGTGNTQYF. The chain has TRBV7-9 and TRBJ2-7; 8 bases agree with TRBD1. In germline, CDR1 is SEHNR, CDR2 FQNEAQ (reference sequence). The J segment lost 9 bases and the V segment lost 1 base, leaving 8 bases of the junction unmatched. The CDR3 loop spans 14 amino acids.